This TCR beta chain was identified in a study of blood T cell repertoires in COVID-19. Overall study: T cells, B-cell-depleted T cells, or PBMCs provided the cDNA or gDNA that served as material.

Cohort 3 recovered donors had two negative PCRs, clearance, or symptom resolution. Some clones are missing from TCRdb's copy, which holds only in-frame ones; the method was immunoSEQ multiplex PCR. The data hold about 300,000 clones, with around nine tenths observed a single time. The TCR sequence derives from a young woman who had recovered from COVID-19. Sequences were obtained from PBMCs or T cells enriched from blood (not recorded which).

In DNA, the CDR3 is TGTGCCAGCCTGGGCGGGGAGAGGGCTAATGAAAAACTGTTTTTT. As protein: CASLGGERANEKLFF. The chain combines TRBV2 with TRBJ1-4; D is undetermined. CDR3 length equals 15 residues. Germline V gene data show CDR1 as SNHLY and CDR2 as FYNNEI. Deletions cut 8 bases from V and 3 bases from J, with 16 bases between.